This TCR beta chain was profiled in a study of tumor-infiltrating lymphocytes in primary liver carcinoma. This clonotype was observed a handful of times. The antigen is undetermined. Unsorted whole blood supplied the RNA, and germline DNA was extracted too. Study-level results: A significantly higher top-250-clone fraction was found in tumors than in blood (p = 0.039).

V shed 4 bases and J shed 0 bases, with 13 bases lying between them. This CDR3 is built from 15 residues. Germline assignment: CDR1 SGHVS and CDR2 FQNEAQ. TCR beta cDNA was prepared out of roughly 0.45 ug total RNA by means of a constant-region primer. Three nested multiplex PCR rounds, a slightly modified ARM-PCR method, built the TCR beta libraries. Each of the first two PCR rounds ran around 10 cycles with TRBV1-TRBV30 forward and C-beta reverse primers. TCRdb itself ran the multiplex PCR reads through MiXCR, one entry per CDR3 protein. The sample lists 310,000 or so distinct CDR3 sequences; roughly two thirds were seen once.

Sequences were obtained from peripheral blood. The chain combines TRBV7-8 with TRBJ2-7, with D perhaps TRBD1 or TRBD2 (5 bases each). The source of this sequence is a man aged 40-55 years with primary liver carcinoma and hepatitis B virus infection. The CDR3 protein is CASSSPGRSSYEQYF. The CDR3, as DNA: TGTGCCAGCAGCTCACCGGGACGAAGCTCCTACGAGCAGTACTTC.